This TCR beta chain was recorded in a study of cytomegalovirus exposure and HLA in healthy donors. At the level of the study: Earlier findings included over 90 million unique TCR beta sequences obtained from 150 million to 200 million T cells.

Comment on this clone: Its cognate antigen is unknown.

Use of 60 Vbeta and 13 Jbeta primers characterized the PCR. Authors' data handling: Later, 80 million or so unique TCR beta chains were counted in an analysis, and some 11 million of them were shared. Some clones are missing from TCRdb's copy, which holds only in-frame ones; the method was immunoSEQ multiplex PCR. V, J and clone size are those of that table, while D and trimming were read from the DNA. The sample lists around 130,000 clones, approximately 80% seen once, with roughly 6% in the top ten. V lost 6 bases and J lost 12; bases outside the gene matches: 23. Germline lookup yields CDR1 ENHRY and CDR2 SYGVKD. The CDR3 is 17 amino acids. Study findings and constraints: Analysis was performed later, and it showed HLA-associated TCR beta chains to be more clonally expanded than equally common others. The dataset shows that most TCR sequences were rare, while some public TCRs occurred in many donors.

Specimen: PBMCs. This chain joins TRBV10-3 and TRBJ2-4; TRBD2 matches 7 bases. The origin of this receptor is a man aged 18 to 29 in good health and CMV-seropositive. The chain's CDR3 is CAISAGVFYPHKHSQYF. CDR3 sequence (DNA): TGTGCCATCAGCGCGGGGGTTTTCTACCCGCATAAGCACAGTCAGTACTTC.